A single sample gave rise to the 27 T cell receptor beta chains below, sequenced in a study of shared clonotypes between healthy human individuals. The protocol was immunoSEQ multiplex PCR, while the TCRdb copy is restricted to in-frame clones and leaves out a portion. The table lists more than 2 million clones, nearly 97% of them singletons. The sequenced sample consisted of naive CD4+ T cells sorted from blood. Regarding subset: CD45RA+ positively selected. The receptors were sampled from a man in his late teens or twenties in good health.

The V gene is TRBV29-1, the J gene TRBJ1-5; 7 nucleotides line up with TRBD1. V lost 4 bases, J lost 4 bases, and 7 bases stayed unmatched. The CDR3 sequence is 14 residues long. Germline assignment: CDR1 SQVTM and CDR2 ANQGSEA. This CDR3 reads CSVAGGTDNQPQHF. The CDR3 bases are TGCAGCGTTGCAGGGGGGACCGATAATCAGCCCCAGCATTTT.

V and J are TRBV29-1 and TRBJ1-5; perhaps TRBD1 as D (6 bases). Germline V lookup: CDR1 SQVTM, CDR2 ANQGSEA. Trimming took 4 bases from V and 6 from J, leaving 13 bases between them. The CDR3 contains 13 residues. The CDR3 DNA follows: TGCAGCGTTGCAGGGGTACGGGGTCAGCCCCAGCATTTT. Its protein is CSVAGVRGQPQHF.

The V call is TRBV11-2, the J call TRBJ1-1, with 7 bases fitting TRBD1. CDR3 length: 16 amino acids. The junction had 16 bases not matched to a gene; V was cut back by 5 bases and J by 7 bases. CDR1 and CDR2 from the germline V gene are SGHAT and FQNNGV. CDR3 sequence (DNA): TGTGCCAGCAGCACAGGACAGGCCGTAGGTGGATATGAAGCTTTCTTT. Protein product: CASSTGQAVGGYEAFF. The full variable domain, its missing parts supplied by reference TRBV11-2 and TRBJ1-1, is EAGVAQSPRYKIIEKRQSVAFWCNPISGHATLYWYQQILGQGPKLLIQFQNNGVVDDSQLPKDRFSAERLKGVDSTLKIQPAKLEDSAVYLCASSTGQAVGGYEAFFGQGTRLTVV.

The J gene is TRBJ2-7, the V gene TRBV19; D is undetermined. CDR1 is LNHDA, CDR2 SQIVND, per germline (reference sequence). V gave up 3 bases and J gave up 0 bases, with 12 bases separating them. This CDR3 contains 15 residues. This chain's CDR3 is CASSMTQVNSYEQYF. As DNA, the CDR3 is TGTGCCAGTAGTATGACGCAGGTAAACTCCTACGAGCAGTACTTC.

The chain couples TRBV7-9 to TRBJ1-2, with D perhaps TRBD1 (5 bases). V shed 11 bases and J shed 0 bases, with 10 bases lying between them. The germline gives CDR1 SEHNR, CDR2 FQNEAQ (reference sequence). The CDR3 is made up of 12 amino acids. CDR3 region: CAWGESNYGYTF. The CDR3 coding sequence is TGTGCCTGGGGGGAATCTAACTATGGCTACACCTTC.

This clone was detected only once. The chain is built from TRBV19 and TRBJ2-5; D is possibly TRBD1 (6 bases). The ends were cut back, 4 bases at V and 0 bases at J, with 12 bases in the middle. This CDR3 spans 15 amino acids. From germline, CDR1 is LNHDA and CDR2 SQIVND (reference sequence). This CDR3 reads CASSRAGEYQETQYF. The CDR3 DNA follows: TGTGCCAGTAGTAGGGCAGGGGAGTACCAAGAGACCCAGTACTTC.

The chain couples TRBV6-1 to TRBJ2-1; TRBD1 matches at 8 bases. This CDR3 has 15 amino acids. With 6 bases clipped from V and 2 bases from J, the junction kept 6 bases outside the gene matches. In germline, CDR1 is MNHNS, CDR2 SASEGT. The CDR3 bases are TGTGCCAGCAGACCCGACAGGGGAACCTACAATGAGCAGTTCTTC. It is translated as CASRPDRGTYNEQFF.

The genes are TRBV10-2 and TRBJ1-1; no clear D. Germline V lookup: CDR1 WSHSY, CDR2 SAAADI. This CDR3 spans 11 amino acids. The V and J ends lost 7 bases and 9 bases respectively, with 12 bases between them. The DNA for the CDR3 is TGCGCCAGCACTGTAGGAGAGAAAGCTTTCTTT. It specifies CASTVGEKAFF.

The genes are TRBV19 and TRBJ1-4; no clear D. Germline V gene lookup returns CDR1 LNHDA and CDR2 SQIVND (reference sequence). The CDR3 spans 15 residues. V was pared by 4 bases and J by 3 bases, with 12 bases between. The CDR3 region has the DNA TGTGCCAGTAGTAAAGGATCGGTGGCTAATGAAAAACTGTTTTTT. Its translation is CASSKGSVANEKLFF.

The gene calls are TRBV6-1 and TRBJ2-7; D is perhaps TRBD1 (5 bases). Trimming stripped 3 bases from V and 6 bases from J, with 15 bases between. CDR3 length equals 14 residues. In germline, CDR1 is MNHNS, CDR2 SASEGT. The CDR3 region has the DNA TGTGCCAGCAGTGAGGGGCAGCCCCTCCTCGAGCAGTACTTC. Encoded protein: CASSEGQPLLEQYF.

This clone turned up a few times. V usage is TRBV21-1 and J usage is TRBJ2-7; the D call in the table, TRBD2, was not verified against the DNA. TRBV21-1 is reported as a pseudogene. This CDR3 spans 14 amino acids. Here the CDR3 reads CASSKGGGGYEQYF. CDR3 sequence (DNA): TGTGCCAGCAGCAAAGGGGGAGGGGGCTACGAGCAGTACTTC.

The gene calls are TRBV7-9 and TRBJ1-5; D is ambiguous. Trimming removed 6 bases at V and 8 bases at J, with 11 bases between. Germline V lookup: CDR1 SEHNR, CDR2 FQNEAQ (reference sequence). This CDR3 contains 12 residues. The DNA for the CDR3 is TGTGCCAGCAGTCGGGGTACGGAGCCCCAGCATTTT. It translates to CASSRGTEPQHF. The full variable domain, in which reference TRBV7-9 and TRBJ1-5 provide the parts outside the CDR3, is DTGVSQNPRHKITKRGQNVTFRCDPISEHNRLYWYRQTLGQGPEFLTYFQNEAQLEKSRLLSDRFSAERPKGSFSTLEIQRTEQGDSAMYLCASSRGTEPQHFGDGTRLSIL.

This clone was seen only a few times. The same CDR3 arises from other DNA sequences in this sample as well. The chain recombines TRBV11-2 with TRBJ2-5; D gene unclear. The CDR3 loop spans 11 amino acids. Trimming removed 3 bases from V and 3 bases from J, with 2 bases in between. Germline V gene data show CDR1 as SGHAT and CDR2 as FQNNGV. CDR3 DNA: TGTGCCAGCAGCTTGAAAGAGACCCAGTACTTC. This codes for CASSLKETQYF.

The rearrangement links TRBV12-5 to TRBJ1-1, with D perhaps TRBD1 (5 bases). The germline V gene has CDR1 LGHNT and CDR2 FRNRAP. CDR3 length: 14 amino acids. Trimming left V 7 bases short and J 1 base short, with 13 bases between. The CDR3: CASAPGKENTEAFF. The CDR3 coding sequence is TGTGCTAGTGCCCCAGGGAAGGAGAACACTGAAGCTTTCTTT.

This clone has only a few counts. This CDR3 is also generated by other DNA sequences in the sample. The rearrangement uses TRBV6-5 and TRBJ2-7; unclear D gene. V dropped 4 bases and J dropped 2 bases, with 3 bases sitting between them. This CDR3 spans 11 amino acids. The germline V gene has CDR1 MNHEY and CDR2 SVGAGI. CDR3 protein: CASSSTYEQYF. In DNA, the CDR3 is TGTGCCAGCAGTTCCACCTACGAGCAGTACTTC.

The CDR3 here is CASSQDAVSGALAGELFF. The CDR3 nucleotides read TGTGCCAGCAGCCAAGATGCAGTTAGCGGGGCACTGGCCGGGGAGCTGTTTTTT. This chain joins TRBV4-2 and TRBJ2-2, with 8 nucleotides matching TRBD2. Per germline, CDR1 LGHNA and CDR2 YNFKEQ. The CDR3 contains 18 residues. The junction had 12 bases not matched to a gene; V was cut back by 0 bases and J by 6 bases.

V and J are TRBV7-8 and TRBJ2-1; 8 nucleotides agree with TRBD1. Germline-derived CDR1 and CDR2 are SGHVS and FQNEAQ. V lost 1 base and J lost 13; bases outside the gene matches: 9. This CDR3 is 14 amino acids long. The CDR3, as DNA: TGTGCCAGCAGCTTAGTGCAGGGGGCTATGATACAGTTCTTC. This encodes CASSLVQGAMIQFF.

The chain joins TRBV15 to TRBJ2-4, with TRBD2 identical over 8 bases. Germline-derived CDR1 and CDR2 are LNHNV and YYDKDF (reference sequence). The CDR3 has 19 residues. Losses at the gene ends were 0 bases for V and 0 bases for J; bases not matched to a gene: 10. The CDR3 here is CATSRDNLAGRLAKNIQYF. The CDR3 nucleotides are TGTGCCACCAGCAGAGATAATCTAGCGGGCCGCCTAGCCAAAAACATTCAGTACTTC.

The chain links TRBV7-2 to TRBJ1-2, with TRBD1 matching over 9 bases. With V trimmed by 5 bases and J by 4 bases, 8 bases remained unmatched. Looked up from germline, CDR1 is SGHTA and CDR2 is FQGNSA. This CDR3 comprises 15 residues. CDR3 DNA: TGTGCCAGCAGCCCCCGGACAGGGGCGTCCTATGGCTACACCTTC. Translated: CASSPRTGASYGYTF.

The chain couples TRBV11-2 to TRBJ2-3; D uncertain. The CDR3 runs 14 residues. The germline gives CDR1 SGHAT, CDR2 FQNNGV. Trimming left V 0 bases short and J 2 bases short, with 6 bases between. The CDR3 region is CASSLDWDTDTQYF. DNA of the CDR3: TGTGCCAGCAGCTTAGATTGGGACACAGATACGCAGTATTTT. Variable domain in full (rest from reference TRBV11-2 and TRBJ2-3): EAGVAQSPRYKIIEKRQSVAFWCNPISGHATLYWYQQILGQGPKLLIQFQNNGVVDDSQLPKDRFSAERLKGVDSTLKIQPAKLEDSAVYLCASSLDWDTDTQYFGPGTRLTVL.

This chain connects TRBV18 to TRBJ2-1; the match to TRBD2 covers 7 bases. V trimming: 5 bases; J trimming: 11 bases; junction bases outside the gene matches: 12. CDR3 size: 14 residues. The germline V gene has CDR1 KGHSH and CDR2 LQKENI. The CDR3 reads CASSSPGLQIKQFF. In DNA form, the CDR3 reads TGTGCCAGCTCATCTCCGGGACTACAGATTAAGCAGTTCTTC. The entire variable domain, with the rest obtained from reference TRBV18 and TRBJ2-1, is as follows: NAGVMQNPRHLVRRRGQEARLRCSPMKGHSHVYWYRQLPEEGLKFMVYLQKENIIDESGMPKERFSAEFPKEGPSILRIQQVVRGDSAAYFCASSSPGLQIKQFFGPGTRLTVL.

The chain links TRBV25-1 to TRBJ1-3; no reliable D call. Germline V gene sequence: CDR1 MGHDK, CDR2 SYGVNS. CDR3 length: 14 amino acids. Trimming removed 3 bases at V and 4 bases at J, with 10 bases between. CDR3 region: CASSDLGAGNTIYF. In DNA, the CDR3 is TGTGCCAGCAGTGACTTAGGAGCAGGAAACACCATATATTTT.

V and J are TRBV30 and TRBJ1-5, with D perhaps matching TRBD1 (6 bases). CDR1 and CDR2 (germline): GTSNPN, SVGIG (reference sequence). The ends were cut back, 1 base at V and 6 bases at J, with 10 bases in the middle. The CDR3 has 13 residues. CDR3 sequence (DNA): TGTGCCTGGAGTGCGGCAGGGGTTCAGCCCCAGCATTTT. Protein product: CAWSAAGVQPQHF.

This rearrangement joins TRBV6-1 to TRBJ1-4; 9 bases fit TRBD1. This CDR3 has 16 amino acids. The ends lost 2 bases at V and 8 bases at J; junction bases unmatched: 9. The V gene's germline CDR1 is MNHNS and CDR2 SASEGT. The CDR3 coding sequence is TGTGCCAGCAGTGAACCCGGGACAGGGTTTAGGGAAAAACTGTTTTTT. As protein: CASSEPGTGFREKLFF.

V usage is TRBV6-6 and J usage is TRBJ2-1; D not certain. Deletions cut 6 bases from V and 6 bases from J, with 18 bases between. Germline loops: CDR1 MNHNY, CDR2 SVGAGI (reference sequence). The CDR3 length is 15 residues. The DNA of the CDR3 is TGTGCCAGCAGACCCCCAGGAGCCGGACGCAATGAGCAGTTCTTC. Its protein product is CASRPPGAGRNEQFF.

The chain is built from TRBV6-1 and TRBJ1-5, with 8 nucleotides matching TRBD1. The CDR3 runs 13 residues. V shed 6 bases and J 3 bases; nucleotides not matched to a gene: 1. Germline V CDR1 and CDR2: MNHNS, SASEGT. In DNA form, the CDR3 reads TGTGCCAGCAGGGACAGGGCCAATCAGCCCCAGCATTTT. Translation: CASRDRANQPQHF.

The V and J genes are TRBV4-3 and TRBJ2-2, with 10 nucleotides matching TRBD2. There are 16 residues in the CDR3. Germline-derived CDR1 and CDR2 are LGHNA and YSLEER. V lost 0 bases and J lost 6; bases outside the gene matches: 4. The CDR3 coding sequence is TGCGCCAGCAGCCAAGATGGGCTAGCGGGAGCCGGGGAGCTGTTTTTT. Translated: CASSQDGLAGAGELFF.